This is a list of T cell receptor beta chains from one sample in a study of shared clonotypes between healthy human individuals. TCRdb's copy holds only in-frame clones and misses some; the assay was immunoSEQ multiplex PCR. Of over 750,000 clones in the sample, approximately 96% are singletons; the top ten hold about 0.25%. Material: naive CD8+ T cells sorted from blood. The receptors derive from a man aged 25-45 years in good health. The CDR3 runs from the conserved cysteine through the conserved F or W. The D gene is left open where the match is weak. Size values are once, few and many counts, or a class for expanded clones, and some rows have none.

cdr3_aa cdr3_nt j_call d_call clone_size v_call
CASSPGQGLAEAFF TGTGCCAGCAGCCCAGGACAGGGGTTGGCTGAAGCTTTCTTT TRBJ1-1 TRBD1 - TRBV7-9
CSVHSGIINEQFF TGCAGCGTTCACAGCGGGATAATCAATGAGCAGTTCTTC TRBJ2-1 TRBD2 - TRBV29-1
CASSLGRGETQYF TGTGCCAGCAGCTTGGGCAGGGGGGAGACCCAGTACTTC TRBJ2-5 TRBD1 - TRBV5-6
CSVEDQRTGALNKQFF TGCAGCGTTGAAGATCAGCGGACAGGGGCCCTAAACAAGCAGTTCTTC TRBJ2-1 TRBD1 once TRBV29-1
CASSFDGSYEQYF TGTGCCAGCAGTTTCGACGGATCCTACGAGCAGTACTTC TRBJ2-7 - - TRBV27
CAISEKEREQYF TGTGCCATCAGTGAGAAGGAGCGCGAGCAGTACTTC TRBJ2-7 - - TRBV10-3
CASSTRAGRNQPQHF TGTGCCAGCAGCACCCGCGCGGGGCGCAATCAGCCCCAGCATTTT TRBJ1-5 - - TRBV7-2
CASSLIVTGELFF TGTGCCAGCAGCTTGATAGTAACCGGGGAGCTGTTTTTT TRBJ2-2 - - TRBV7-9
CASSQADRGNTGELFF TGTGCCAGCAGCCAAGCGGACAGGGGGAACACCGGGGAGCTGTTTTTT TRBJ2-2 TRBD1 - TRBV5-6
CASSVAGGPYEQFF TGTGCCAGCAGCGTTGCGGGAGGGCCCTATGAGCAGTTCTTC TRBJ2-1 TRBD2 - TRBV9
CASSLLQGLAKNIQYF TGTGCCAGCAGCTTATTACAGGGCCTAGCCAAAAACATTCAGTACTTC TRBJ2-4 - - TRBV7-9
CAWSKRGYQETQYF TGTGCCTGGAGCAAGCGGGGGTACCAAGAGACCCAGTACTTC TRBJ2-5 TRBD2 - TRBV30